One sample yielded the 26 T cell receptor beta chains listed below, sequenced in a study of cytomegalovirus exposure and HLA in healthy donors. The study ran its PCR with 60 Vbeta and 13 Jbeta primers. Data came from immunoSEQ multiplex PCR; TCRdb stores just in-frame clones and leaves some out. The sample has about 170,000 clones, 65% to 90% seen once. Source material: PBMCs. The receptors were sampled from a male donor in good health and CMV-seronegative.

The genes are TRBV5-1 and TRBJ2-7, with 10 nucleotides matching TRBD1. This CDR3 has 15 residues. Germline trimming cut 5 bases from V and 1 base from J; bases unmatched to any gene: 6. Germline V lookup: CDR1 SGHRS, CDR2 YFSETQ. CDR3 loop: CASRTTGGLSYEQYF. The CDR3 nucleotides are TGCGCCAGCAGGACGACAGGGGGCCTTTCCTACGAGCAGTACTTC.

This chain connects TRBV5-4 to TRBJ1-2; D may be TRBD1 (5 bases). This CDR3 is 17 amino acids long. V lost 5 bases and J 2 bases, leaving 22 bases between the germline ends. The germline CDR1 and CDR2 sequences are SGHNT and YYREEE (reference sequence). The chain's CDR3 is CASSRQGATRGNYGYTF. The CDR3 bases are TGTGCCAGCAGTAGGCAGGGCGCCACTCGTGGGAACTATGGCTACACCTTC. Supplemented by reference TRBV5-4 and TRBJ1-2, the full variable domain reads ETGVTQSPTHLIKTRGQQVTLRCSSQSGHNTVSWYQQALGQGPQFIFQYYREEENGRGNFPPRFSGLQFPNYSSELNVNALELDDSALYLCASSRQGATRGNYGYTFGSGTRLTVV.

The chain recombines TRBV6-4 with TRBJ2-7, with unresolved D. V dropped 6 bases and J dropped 3 bases, with 18 bases sitting between them. The germline V gene has CDR1 MRHNA and CDR2 SNTAGT. The CDR3 is 15 amino acids. The CDR3 DNA reads as TGTGCCAGCAGCCTTAGGAGAGTCTCCTTCTACGAGCAGTACTTC. Translated, it gives CASSLRRVSFYEQYF.

This clone was detected only once. The rearrangement uses TRBV10-3 and TRBJ1-2, with TRBD1 matching over 8 bases. The V gene's germline CDR1 is ENHRY and CDR2 SYGVKD. Losses at the gene ends were 4 bases for V and 6 bases for J; bases not matched to a gene: 16. The CDR3 has 17 amino acids. CDR3 in amino acids: CAISASATGARYHGYTF. The CDR3 bases are TGTGCCATCAGTGCGTCGGCGACAGGGGCCAGATACCATGGCTACACCTTC.

This clone has only a few counts. The chain combines TRBV4-2 with TRBJ1-2, with TRBD1 matching over 7 bases. V lost 0 bases, J lost 4 bases, and 11 bases stayed unmatched. Germline lookup yields CDR1 LGHNA and CDR2 YNFKEQ. The CDR3 extends over 17 amino acids. The CDR3 sequence: CASSQDDRVRTGYGYTF. CDR3 nucleotide sequence: TGTGCCAGCAGCCAAGATGACAGGGTCAGGACTGGCTATGGCTACACCTTC.

This rearrangement joins TRBV28 to TRBJ1-6; 8 positions match TRBD1. CDR1 and CDR2 from the germline V gene are MDHEN and SYDVKM. V gave up 6 bases and J gave up 6 bases; unmatched junction bases: 7. This CDR3 is built from 15 residues. CDR3 protein: CASSHMDRVNSPLHF. In DNA, the CDR3 is TGTGCCAGCAGCCACATGGACAGGGTTAATTCACCCCTCCACTTT. Supplemented by reference TRBV28 and TRBJ1-6, the full variable domain reads DVKVTQSSRYLVKRTGEKVFLECVQDMDHENMFWYRQDPGLGLRLIYFSYDVKMKEKGDIPEGYSVSREKKERFSLILESASTNQTSMYLCASSHMDRVNSPLHFGNGTRLTVT.

This clone was observed a few times. This chain uses TRBV2 with TRBJ2-7, with D uncertain. V gave up 8 bases and J gave up 2 bases, with 13 bases separating them. This CDR3 comprises 13 residues. Germline V gives CDR1 SNHLY, CDR2 FYNNEI. The CDR3 coding sequence is TGTGCCAGCCATACGGAGACCGCCTACGAGCAGTACTTC. This gives the protein CASHTETAYEQYF.

In its sample, this clone was seen a few times. The rearrangement joins TRBV5-6 to TRBJ1-3; D ambiguous. Germline V gene lookup returns CDR1 SGHDT and CDR2 YYEEEE. Trimming took 5 bases from V and 0 from J, leaving 12 bases between them. CDR3 length: 15 amino acids. CDR3: CASRSNFGSGNTIYF. CDR3 bases: TGTGCCAGCAGGAGTAACTTCGGCTCTGGAAACACCATATATTTT. Filled out from reference TRBV5-6 and TRBJ1-3, the complete variable domain reads DAGVTQSPTHLIKTRGQQVTLRCSPKSGHDTVSWYQQALGQGPQFIFQYYEEEERQRGNFPDRFSGHQFPNYSSELNVNALLLGDSALYLCASRSNFGSGNTIYFGEGSWLTVV.

The chain has TRBV7-8 and TRBJ2-7; TRBD2 matches at 8 bases. The length of the CDR3 is 18 residues. Germline CDR1 SGHVS, CDR2 FQNEAQ. J was trimmed by 3 bases and V by 6 bases; bases with no gene match: 19. This CDR3 reads CASSLYLRGGRVVYEQYF. CDR3 sequence (DNA): TGTGCCAGCAGTTTATATCTCCGGGGGGGCCGGGTGGTCTACGAGCAGTACTTC.

V and J are TRBV5-6 and TRBJ2-5, with TRBD1 matching 7 bases. Germline V CDR1 and CDR2: SGHDT, YYEEEE. V was pared by 4 bases and J by 2 bases, with 8 bases of the junction left unmatched. The length of the CDR3 is 15 residues. Here the CDR3 reads CASSATPGQQETQYF. In nucleotides, the CDR3 is TGTGCCAGCAGCGCAACTCCGGGACAGCAAGAGACCCAGTACTTC.

This clone came up once. The chain employs TRBV11-3 and TRBJ2-2; D is perhaps TRBD1 (6 bases). Germline V gene sequence: CDR1 SGHNT, CDR2 YENEEA. The CDR3 runs 16 residues. V was shortened by 4 bases and J by 1 base, with 13 bases between the two germline ends. CDR3 bases: TGTGCCAGCAGCTCGCCCGGCAGGGGGAACACCGGGGAGCTGTTTTTT. It translates to CASSSPGRGNTGELFF.

The chain carries TRBV6-5 and TRBJ1-6; D possibly corresponds to TRBD1 (5 bases). V was clipped by 4 bases and J by 7 bases, with 11 bases between them. This CDR3 region has 14 residues. CDR1 is MNHEY and CDR2 is SVGAGI in the germline V gene. The CDR3: CASSWDFDNSPLHF. The CDR3, as DNA: TGTGCCAGCAGTTGGGACTTTGACAATTCACCCCTCCACTTT.

This sequence joins TRBV5-4 and TRBJ1-1; no firm D call. The CDR3 loop spans 17 amino acids. From germline, CDR1 is SGHNT and CDR2 YYREEE (reference sequence). The V gene lost 3 bases and the J gene lost 5 bases, with 23 bases spanning the gap. CDR3 DNA: TGTGCCAGCAGCTCCCTACCGGCAAGAGGGAGGCGTACTGAAGCTTTCTTT. Protein product: CASSSLPARGRRTEAFF.

The chain carries TRBV27 and TRBJ2-3; 11 nucleotides match TRBD2. This CDR3 is built from 17 residues. V lost 5 bases, J lost 2 bases, and 9 bases stayed unmatched. Germline CDR1 and CDR2: MNHEY and SMNVEV (reference sequence). The DNA of the CDR3 is TGTGCCAGCAGTGGTCGACTAGCGGGGCCAATCACAGATACGCAGTATTTT. Amino acids: CASSGRLAGPITDTQYF.

This CDR3 is CASNGQGNYEQYF. CDR3 DNA sequence: TGTGCCAGCAATGGACAGGGCAACTACGAGCAGTACTTC. The V gene is TRBV2, the J gene TRBJ2-7; 8 nucleotides align to TRBD1. The CDR3 extends over 13 amino acids. CDR1 SNHLY and CDR2 FYNNEI come from the germline V gene. The V gene end was trimmed by 7 bases and the J gene end by 3 bases; junction bases not matched to a gene: 5. Complete variable domain (other parts from reference TRBV2 and TRBJ2-7): EPEVTQTPSHQVTQMGQEVILRCVPISNHLYFYWYRQILGQKVEFLVSFYNNEISEKSEIFDDQFSVERPDGSNFTLKIRSTKLEDSAMYFCASNGQGNYEQYFGPGTRLTVT.

This chain connects TRBV5-4 to TRBJ2-7, with D perhaps TRBD1 (5 bases). V was shortened by 0 bases and J by 3 bases, with 10 bases between the two germline ends. The CDR3 length is 14 residues. Per germline, CDR1 SGHNT and CDR2 YYREEE (reference sequence). As DNA, the CDR3 is TGTGCCAGCAGCTTGGAGGCAGGGATCTACGAGCAGTACTTC. Its protein is CASSLEAGIYEQYF. Supplemented by reference TRBV5-4 and TRBJ2-7, the full variable domain reads ETGVTQSPTHLIKTRGQQVTLRCSSQSGHNTVSWYQQALGQGPQFIFQYYREEENGRGNFPPRFSGLQFPNYSSELNVNALELDDSALYLCASSLEAGIYEQYFGPGTRLTVT.

This chain uses TRBV13 with TRBJ1-1, with a possible D match to TRBD1 (5 bases). The CDR3 has 18 residues. V lost 5 bases and J 3 bases, leaving 25 bases between the germline ends. Germline V gene data show CDR1 as PRHDT and CDR2 as FYEKMQ (reference sequence). As DNA, the CDR3 is TGTGCCAGCAGCCGATTTGATTGGGGGGGGTTGGGAGACACTGAAGCTTTCTTT. Its protein is CASSRFDWGGLGDTEAFF.

The genes are TRBV4-1 and TRBJ1-5; 8 nucleotides match TRBD1. There are 15 residues in the CDR3. Germline V gene sequence: CDR1 MGHRA, CDR2 YSYEKL. Trimming took 5 bases from V and 0 from J; bases not matched to a gene: 3. DNA for the CDR3: TGCGCCAGCAGCGGGACAGGTTATAGCAATCAGCCCCAGCATTTT. Translated: CASSGTGYSNQPQHF.

The rearrangement joins TRBV4-3 to TRBJ2-1, with 9 nucleotides matching TRBD2. Germline V gives CDR1 LGHNA, CDR2 YSLEER. The CDR3 consists of 15 residues. J lost 9 bases, V lost 2 bases, and 8 bases had no gene match. In DNA, the CDR3 is TGCGCCAGCAGCCAAAATTTGCGGGGGGGCGGTGAGCAGTTCTTC. Protein sequence: CASSQNLRGGGEQFF.

This clone was seen just once. The chain is built from TRBV18 and TRBJ1-4, with D tentatively TRBD1 (6 bases). There are 13 residues in the CDR3. V was clipped by 5 bases and J by 5 bases, with 9 bases between them. Germline CDR1 is KGHSH and CDR2 is LQKENI. This CDR3 is CASSFTGNEKLFF. The CDR3, as DNA: TGTGCCAGCTCATTCACAGGGAATGAAAAACTGTTTTTT.

The rearrangement joins TRBV5-4 to TRBJ2-7; D call uncertain. There are 13 residues in the CDR3. Trimming took off 3 bases at V and 0 bases at J, with 7 bases between the two ends. Germline values: CDR1 SGHNT, CDR2 YYREEE (reference sequence). The CDR3: CASSYESSYEQYF. CDR3 DNA sequence: TGTGCCAGCAGCTACGAGAGCTCCTACGAGCAGTACTTC. Full variable domain (outside the CDR3, taken from reference TRBV5-4 and TRBJ2-7): ETGVTQSPTHLIKTRGQQVTLRCSSQSGHNTVSWYQQALGQGPQFIFQYYREEENGRGNFPPRFSGLQFPNYSSELNVNALELDDSALYLCASSYESSYEQYFGPGTRLTVT.

V usage is TRBV7-9 and J usage is TRBJ1-2, with D unresolved. The CDR3 runs 15 residues. Germline V gene data show CDR1 as SEHNR and CDR2 as FQNEAQ (reference sequence). Trimming took off 5 bases at V and 5 bases at J, with 18 bases between the two ends. The chain's CDR3 is CASSLSDAGRYGYTF. Written as DNA, the CDR3 is TGTGCCAGCAGCCTCTCGGACGCCGGGAGGTATGGCTACACCTTC.

The chain combines TRBV27 with TRBJ2-5, with D perhaps matching TRBD1 (5 bases). V lost 5 bases, J lost 2 bases, and 12 bases lay in between. Per the germline V gene, CDR1 is MNHEY and CDR2 is SMNVEV (reference sequence). This CDR3 region has 14 residues. CDR3 in amino acids: CASSTQGLQETQYF. CDR3 DNA sequence: TGTGCCAGCAGTACGCAGGGCCTTCAAGAGACCCAGTACTTC.

Only one count was recorded for this clone. The CDR3 protein is CASSIVGRRTGVGYSNQPQHF. CDR3 in DNA: TGTGCCAGTAGTATAGTAGGTCGTCGGACAGGGGTGGGATATAGCAATCAGCCCCAGCATTTT. This sequence joins TRBV19 and TRBJ1-5; 9 positions agree with TRBD1. Unmatched junction bases numbered 16, after V lost 1 base and J lost 0 bases. This CDR3 has 21 residues. The germline gives CDR1 LNHDA, CDR2 SQIVND (reference sequence).

This clone is a singleton in its sample. This sequence joins TRBV27 and TRBJ1-6; D is undetermined. This CDR3 has 13 amino acids. CDR1 is MNHEY, CDR2 SMNVEV, per germline (reference sequence). With 6 bases removed from V and 14 bases from J, the gap between germline ends came to 17 bases. CDR3 sequence (DNA): TGTGCCAGCAGGAGGGCAGGCGTAAGGACCCTCCACTTT. This codes for CASRRAGVRTLHF.

The chain couples TRBV2 to TRBJ1-2; no clear D gene. Germline V CDR1 and CDR2: SNHLY, FYNNEI. The CDR3 is 12 residues long. The germline V and J ends were trimmed by 7 bases and 6 bases, with 12 bases remaining between them. In nucleotides, the CDR3 is TGTGCCAGCACCGAATCAGGCGATGGCTACACCTTC. Encoded protein: CASTESGDGYTF.